Shown below are 21 T cell receptor beta chains from a single sample sequenced in a study of CD8 T cells in Susac syndrome. Reverse transcription of about 0.5 to 1 ug RNA used random hexamers. One entry per CDR3 protein, called by TCRdb with MiXCR from the immunoSEQ multiplex PCR reads. The sample lists roughly 150,000 distinct CDR3 sequences; approximately 95% were seen once. The sample comprised CD4+ T cells from PBMCs. All receptors come from a human donor with Susac syndrome.

The gene calls are TRBV7-9 and TRBJ2-7; perhaps TRBD1 as D (7 bases). CDR3 size: 14 residues. CDR1 is SEHNR, CDR2 FQNEAQ, per germline (reference sequence). V was pared by 3 bases and J by 4 bases, with 13 bases between. CDR3 sequence: CASSFGGGLYEQYF. CDR3 sequence (DNA): TGTGCCAGCAGCTTCGGAGGGGGCCTTTACGAGCAGTACTTC.

The CDR3 spells CASSPRPSGEQFF. CDR3 sequence (DNA): TGTGCCAGCAGCCCCCGCCCCAGCGGTGAGCAGTTCTTC. The V and J genes are TRBV7-3 and TRBJ2-1; D possibly corresponds to TRBD2 (5 bases). The V end lost 5 bases, the J end lost 9 bases, and 14 bases lay between the germline ends. Germline V gene lookup returns CDR1 SGHTA and CDR2 FQGTGA. The CDR3 is 13 amino acids.

V is TRBV3-1 and J is TRBJ1-6; D uncertain. Trimming took 4 bases from V and 11 from J, leaving 15 bases between them. This CDR3 comprises 14 residues. The V gene's germline CDR1 is LGHDT and CDR2 YNNKEL (reference sequence). The CDR3 protein is CASSRGAGSTPLHF. The CDR3 nucleotides are TGTGCCAGCAGCCGAGGTGCGGGGTCGACACCCCTCCACTTT.

J is TRBJ1-4 and V is TRBV9, with 7 bases aligning to TRBD1. V gave up 1 base and J gave up 8 bases; unmatched junction bases: 11. Germline values: CDR1 SGDLS, CDR2 YYNGEE. This CDR3 comprises 16 residues. The CDR3 is CASSVREGASGEKLFF. Written as DNA, the CDR3 is TGTGCCAGCAGCGTAAGGGAGGGGGCATCCGGAGAAAAACTGTTTTTT.

The V gene is TRBV3-1, the J gene TRBJ2-7; possible D gene TRBD2, 6 bases. This CDR3 contains 15 residues. Germline CDR1 reads LGHDT; CDR2 reads YNNKEL (reference sequence). The V end was cut by 0 bases, the J end by 6 bases, with 15 bases between. The CDR3, as DNA: TGTGCCAGCAGCCAAGATTATGGTGGGAGGAGCGAGCAGTACTTC. Translated, it gives CASSQDYGGRSEQYF.

The V call is TRBV9, the J call TRBJ2-3; D gene uncertain. The CDR3 is 14 amino acids. V lost 0 bases and J lost 4, with 9 bases in between. Germline CDR1 and CDR2: SGDLS and YYNGEE. The CDR3 DNA follows: TGTGCCAGCAGCGTAGGTTTCCCCCCAGATACGCAGTATTTT. This translates into CASSVGFPPDTQYF.

This clonotype was seen just once. V and J are TRBV27 and TRBJ1-5; the D gene is possibly TRBD1 (5 bases). This CDR3 is built from 15 residues. Germline CDR1 reads MNHEY; CDR2 reads SMNVEV (reference sequence). V lost 0 bases to trimming and J lost 6 bases, with 12 bases between them. In DNA form, the CDR3 reads TGTGCCAGCAGTTTATCCCCAGGGCTGGGTCAGCCCCAGCATTTT. The encoded protein is CASSLSPGLGQPQHF.

The rearrangement uses TRBV7-8 and TRBJ2-1, with 11 bases lining up with TRBD2. The CDR3 length is 16 residues. Trimming took 1 base from V and 5 from J; bases not matched to a gene: 4. The germline CDR1 and CDR2 sequences are SGHVS and FQNEAQ. The CDR3 is CASSLGFSGGDNEQFF. CDR3 DNA sequence: TGTGCCAGCAGCTTAGGGTTTAGCGGGGGGGACAATGAGCAGTTCTTC.

This chain links TRBV20-1 with TRBJ2-1; TRBD2 matches 11 bases. The ends lost 6 bases at V and 6 bases at J; junction bases unmatched: 7. The CDR3 loop spans 14 amino acids. Germline V CDR1 and CDR2: DFQATT, SNEGSKA (reference sequence). The CDR3 region has the DNA TGCAGTGCCAAGACTAGCGGGGTTGGCAATGAGCAGTTCTTC. This sequence encodes CSAKTSGVGNEQFF.

The chain is built from TRBV5-1 and TRBJ2-7; no firm D call. CDR1 is SGHRS and CDR2 is YFSETQ in the germline V gene. Deletions cut 0 bases from V and 3 bases from J, with 10 bases between. The CDR3 sequence is 14 residues long. The DNA of the CDR3 is TGCGCCAGCAGCTTGGTTAGCTCGGTCTACGAGCAGTACTTC. It encodes CASSLVSSVYEQYF.

V is TRBV7-8 and J is TRBJ2-1, with 14 nucleotides matching TRBD2. The CDR3 sequence is 16 residues long. Germline loops: CDR1 SGHVS, CDR2 FQNEAQ. Germline trimming cut 6 bases from V and 6 bases from J; bases unmatched to any gene: 7. The CDR3 DNA reads as TGTGCCAGCAGGAAGGGGACTAGCGGGGGCATCAATGAGCAGTTCTTC. Protein sequence: CASRKGTSGGINEQFF.

The J gene is TRBJ2-5, the V gene TRBV20-1; 13 bases align to TRBD2. V lost 4 bases, J lost 5 bases, and 10 bases stayed unmatched. The length of the CDR3 is 16 residues. Germline CDR1 DFQATT, CDR2 SNEGSKA (reference sequence). DNA for the CDR3: TGCAGTGCTACCGGGACTAGCGGGGAGTACGGGGAGACCCAGTACTTC. As protein: CSATGTSGEYGETQYF.

The chain carries TRBV20-1 and TRBJ2-3; a weak D match, TRBD1 (5 bases). Germline V gene sequence: CDR1 DFQATT, CDR2 SNEGSKA (reference sequence). This CDR3 has 15 amino acids. V shed 4 bases and J shed 0 bases, with 14 bases lying between them. The DNA of the CDR3 is TGCAGTGCTACTCCCCCGACAGATAGCACAGATACGCAGTATTTT. This sequence encodes CSATPPTDSTDTQYF.

The V gene is TRBV4-3, the J gene TRBJ2-7, with 7 bases aligning to TRBD2. V dropped 4 bases and J dropped 2; count of bases not matched to a gene: 5. The CDR3 is 14 residues long. Germline values: CDR1 LGHNA, CDR2 YSLEER. CDR3 nucleotides: TGCGCCAGCAGCCGCAGGGACTATCCCTACGAGCAGTACTTC. It translates to CASSRRDYPYEQYF.

The table lists this clonotype with a count of one. V is TRBV5-1 and J is TRBJ1-2, with D maybe TRBD1 (6 bases). Trimming left V 2 bases short and J 0 bases short, with 14 bases between. The CDR3 extends over 16 amino acids. Germline V gene lookup returns CDR1 SGHRS and CDR2 YFSETQ. This chain's CDR3 is CASSLIATGPNYGYTF. As DNA, the CDR3 is TGCGCCAGCAGCTTAATCGCGACAGGACCTAACTATGGCTACACCTTC.

The V and J genes are TRBV6-5 and TRBJ2-1; 10 bases match TRBD2. CDR1 and CDR2 (germline): MNHEY, SVGAGI. Trimming at V came to 4 bases and at J to 4 bases, leaving 7 bases not matched to a gene. The CDR3 totals 16 residues. The CDR3 DNA is TGTGCCAGCAGTTCCTCGGGACTAGCGAATTACAATGAGCAGTTCTTC. Translation gives CASSSSGLANYNEQFF.

The chain has TRBV12-3 or TRBV12-4 and TRBJ2-7; D possibly corresponds to TRBD2 (7 bases). There are 11 residues in the CDR3. Trimming took 8 bases from V and 6 from J, leaving 11 bases between them. The CDR3 sequence: CASGGAFEQYF. CDR3 DNA: TGTGCCAGCGGGGGGGCATTCGAGCAGTACTTC.

J is TRBJ2-7 and V is TRBV6-5, with D uncertain. The V end was cut by 2 bases, the J end by 12 bases, with 11 bases between. This CDR3 region has 11 residues. Germline V gene data show CDR1 as MNHEY and CDR2 as SVGAGI. CDR3 sequence (DNA): TGTGCCAGCAGTTACAAGGACCTAAGGTACTTC. Translated: CASSYKDLRYF.

The chain combines TRBV3-1 with TRBJ2-2; a possible D gene is TRBD1 (7 bases). The germline V and J ends were trimmed by 7 bases and 4 bases, with 13 bases remaining between them. The CDR3 contains 14 residues. Germline assignment: CDR1 LGHDT and CDR2 YNNKEL (reference sequence). The CDR3 reads CASTHRGGTGELFF. As DNA, the CDR3 is TGTGCCAGCACTCACAGGGGAGGCACCGGGGAGCTGTTTTTT.

The table lists this clonotype with a count of one. The rearrangement uses TRBV9 and TRBJ1-4; TRBD1 might be the D (6 bases). Germline V gene sequence: CDR1 SGDLS, CDR2 YYNGEE. V dropped 4 bases and J dropped 8 bases, with 15 bases sitting between them. The length of the CDR3 is 14 residues. The CDR3: CASSWGAGSEKLFF. CDR3 nucleotide sequence: TGTGCCAGCAGCTGGGGGGCCGGGTCCGAAAAACTGTTTTTT.

The chain is built from TRBV20-1 and TRBJ2-5; a possible D gene is TRBD1 (6 bases). From germline, CDR1 is DFQATT and CDR2 SNEGSKA (reference sequence). Trimming took off 0 bases at V and 5 bases at J, with 13 bases between the two ends. CDR3 length: 14 residues. The CDR3 loop is CSARDLEGHETQYF. Written as DNA, the CDR3 is TGCAGTGCTAGAGATCTAGAGGGACACGAGACCCAGTACTTC.